A single sample is the source of the 18 T cell receptor beta chains below, sequenced in a study of CD8+ T cells in alopecia areata. The pooled cutaneous lymph node cells were sorted using several markers (CD4, CD8alpha, NKG2D, NKG2ACE and others). After isolation, RNA underwent reverse transcription to generate cDNA as the sequencing template. The repertoire was sequenced with immunoSEQ multiplex PCR; TCRdb's copy has only in-frame clones and lacks some. Observed in the sample are 250,000 or so clones, none of them singletons. Sequencing input: CD4+ T cells sorted from a lymph node. The receptors shown here come from a C3H/HeJ mouse with alopecia areata. Strain MHC haplotype: H2-k.

This clone was observed a few times. Mouse germline and gene names are used. Coverage ceases 4 residues before the CDR3 finishes, and the germline J gene fills in the end. The identical CDR3 is also encoded by other nucleotide sequences in the sample. The chain is built from TRBV17 and TRBJ2-1; tentative D call: TRBD2 (6 bases). The CDR3 extends over 15 amino acids. V lost 2 bases and J lost 1, with 9 bases in between. Germline V gene sequence: CDR1 MNHDT, CDR2 YYDKIL. CDR3 bases read: TGTGCTAGCAGTAGACTCGGGGGGAACTATGCT. Translation gives CASSRLGGNYA. The CDR3 reads in full as CASSRLGGNYAEQFF.

This clone showed up many times. Here the gene names and germline are mouse. The same CDR3 arises from other DNA sequences in this sample as well. CDR3 DNA (partial): TGCACCTGCAGTGCACGGGGGGGGGACTCC. Translated, it gives CTCSARGGDS. The full-length CDR3 reads as CTCSARGGDSDYTF. The genes are TRBV1 and TRBJ1-2, with D possibly matching TRBD1 (5 bases). Sequencing ends 4 residues short of the CDR3 end; the germline J gene provides the rest. Trimming stripped 2 bases from V and 3 bases from J, with 10 bases between. From germline, CDR1 is NSQYPW and CDR2 LRSPGD (reference sequence). The CDR3 extends over 14 amino acids.

In regard to this clone: Mouse gene names apply. The missing CDR3 end, 3 residues past where the read stops, is filled in from the germline J gene. The chain combines TRBV5 with TRBJ1-6, with D possibly TRBD1 on 6 matching bases. TRBJ1-6 qualifies as an ORF whose function is uncertain. V lost 2 bases, J lost 8 bases, and 10 bases lay in between. The CDR3 is made up of 14 amino acids. Per germline, CDR1 LGHNA and CDR2 YNLKQL (reference sequence). The CDR3 protein is CASSQTGNDSPLYF. Incomplete CDR3 DNA: TGTGCCAGCAGCCAAACAGGGAACGATTCGCCC.

In its sample, this clone was seen a few times. Gene names are mouse gene names. Read data end 4 residues before the CDR3 end; the end is taken from the germline J gene. Other DNA sequences in this sample translate to the same CDR3. The chain links TRBV31 to TRBJ1-1, with D possibly matching TRBD1 (5 bases). V shed 0 bases and J shed 4 bases, with 9 bases lying between them. The CDR3 has 13 residues. Germline CDR1 reads GKSSPN; CDR2 reads SITVG. The covered CDR3 bases are TGTGCCTGGAGTCTCCAGGGAGGCACA. Translation gives CAWSLQGGT. The whole CDR3 reads CAWSLQGGTEVFF.

This clone appeared a few times. Each gene name is a mouse one. The sequenced fragment ends 3 residues before the CDR3 boundary, so the rest is inferred from the germline J gene. This rearrangement joins TRBV13-1 to TRBJ1-6, with TRBD1 matching over 9 bases. TRBJ1-6 qualifies as an ORF whose function is uncertain. Germline-derived CDR1 and CDR2 are NSHNY and SYGAGN. After removal of 5 bases from V and 9 bases from J, the junction contained 9 bases not matched to a gene. The CDR3 length is 15 residues. The chain's CDR3 is CASSVQGQGVSPLYF. The CDR3 DNA, read in part, is TGTGCCAGCAGCGTTCAGGGACAGGGTGTTTCGCCC.

In the case of this clone: Germline and genes: mouse. The CDR3 end is not reached by the read, which stops 4 residues before it; the germline J gene fills it in. The gene calls are TRBV17 and TRBJ2-7, with TRBD2 matching over 11 bases. The CDR3 spans 14 residues. The germline V gene has CDR1 MNHDT and CDR2 YYDKIL. J was trimmed by 3 bases and V by 6 bases; bases with no gene match: 4. The CDR3 loop is CASRLGLGDYEQYF. The DNA read from the CDR3 is TGTGCTAGCAGACTGGGACTGGGGGACTAT. Variable domain in full (rest from reference TRBV17 and TRBJ2-7): DTTVKQNPRYKLARVGKPVNLICSQTMNHDTMYWYQKKPNQAPKLLLFYYDKILNREADTFEKFQSSRPNNSFCSLYIGSAGLEYSAMYLCASRLGLGDYEQYFGPGTRLTVL.

This clone was counted only a few times. Gene names denote mouse genes. The CDR3 goes on 4 residues after the read ends, and that part is filled in from the germline J gene. The V gene is TRBV19, the J gene TRBJ1-1; 9 bases are a match to TRBD1. V was pared by 5 bases and J by 0 bases, with 5 bases of the junction left unmatched. CDR3 length: 15 residues. Germline-derived CDR1 and CDR2 are FNHDT and SITEND (reference sequence). The chain's CDR3 is CASRLQGAANTEVFF. The CDR3 bases that were read are TGTGCCAGCAGATTACAGGGGGCTGCAAACACA. The entire variable domain, with the rest obtained from reference TRBV19 and TRBJ1-1, is as follows: GGIITQTPKFLIGQEGQKLTLKCQQNFNHDTMYWYRQDSGKGLRLIYYSITENDLQKGDLSEGYDASREKKSSFSLTVTSAQKNEMAVFLCASRLQGAANTEVFFGKGTRLTVV.

As regards this clone: Gene names and germline refer to mouse. Read sequence stops 4 residues before the CDR3 end, and the germline J gene provides the missing end. The chain recombines TRBV19 with TRBJ2-7, with D tentatively TRBD1 or TRBD2 (5 bases each). V was clipped by 2 bases and J by 0 bases, with 6 bases between them. Germline V gives CDR1 FNHDT, CDR2 SITEND (reference sequence). This CDR3 is 13 amino acids long. CDR3 DNA, as far as it was read: TGTGCCAGCAGTATGGGGGTCTCCTAT. This gives the protein CASSMGVSY. The entire CDR3 protein reads CASSMGVSYEQYF.

This clone was counted a few times. The gene names given are mouse names. The read ends 4 residues early relative to the CDR3; the germline J gene fills the gap. V gene TRBV5 combines with J gene TRBJ2-7, with TRBD1 matching over 10 bases. CDR3 size: 14 residues. With V trimmed by 5 bases and J by 3 bases, 4 bases remained unmatched. CDR1 LGHNA and CDR2 YNLKQL come from the germline V gene (reference sequence). The CDR3 reads CASSSRTGGYEQYF. CDR3 bases read: TGTGCCAGCAGCTCCCGGACAGGGGGCTAT.

Only a few counts were recorded for this clone. All gene names here are mouse names. The read halts 4 residues ahead of the CDR3 end, with the missing end drawn from the germline J gene. This sequence joins TRBV13-1 and TRBJ2-7; D possibly corresponds to TRBD2 (5 bases). The CDR3 contains 14 residues. Germline CDR1 reads NSHNY; CDR2 reads SYGAGN. V dropped 5 bases and J dropped 0 bases, with 12 bases sitting between them. CDR3 DNA, as far as it was read: TGTGCCAGCAGACTGGCAAGGAGCTCCTAT. This sequence encodes CASRLARSSY. The whole CDR3 region reads CASRLARSSYEQYF.

This clone has a handful of counts. Gene names are the mouse ones. The read finishes 4 residues shy of the CDR3 end, and the germline J gene is used to complete it. This chain uses TRBV19 with TRBJ1-2; D possibly corresponds to TRBD1 (6 bases). This CDR3 comprises 15 residues. Germline CDR1 reads FNHDT; CDR2 reads SITEND (reference sequence). Trimming removed 2 bases from V and 0 bases from J, with 11 bases in between. The DNA read from the CDR3 is TGTGCCAGCAGTATTGAGGAGGGGGCAAACTCC. This codes for CASSIEEGANS. The CDR3 in full is CASSIEEGANSDYTF. The variable domain in full, with the rest retrieved from reference TRBV19 and TRBJ1-2, is GGIITQTPKFLIGQEGQKLTLKCQQNFNHDTMYWYRQDSGKGLRLIYYSITENDLQKGDLSEGYDASREKKSSFSLTVTSAQKNEMAVFLCASSIEEGANSDYTFGSGTRLLVI.

Details on this clone: Gene and germline names: mouse. Read coverage stops 4 residues before the CDR3 terminus; the germline J gene supplies the remainder. The V gene is TRBV1, the J gene TRBJ2-3; D call uncertain. Germline V gene data show CDR1 as NSQYPW and CDR2 as LRSPGD (reference sequence). V lost 0 bases and J 0 bases, leaving 10 bases between the germline ends. This CDR3 has 16 residues. CDR3 DNA (partial): TGCACCTGCAGTGCAGATTCGACAACTAGTGCAGAA. It is translated as CTCSADSTTSAE. The CDR3 in its entirety is CTCSADSTTSAETLYF.

Concerning this clone: Each gene name is a mouse one. From the germline J gene comes the end of the CDR3, since the read stops 4 residues before it. V gene TRBV12-1 combines with J gene TRBJ2-3; the D gene is possibly TRBD1 (6 bases). The CDR3 covers 15 residues. The V end lost 4 bases, the J end lost 0 bases, and 13 bases lay between the germline ends. CDR1 SGHSN and CDR2 HYEKVE come from the germline V gene. CDR3 loop: CASSLTGNSAETLYF. CDR3 DNA, as far as it was read: TGTGCCAGCTCGCTTACAGGGAATAGTGCAGAA.

The table lists this clone with a few counts. Mouse germline and gene names are used. The CDR3 end is not reached by the read, which stops 4 residues before it; the germline J gene fills it in. The V and J genes are TRBV1 and TRBJ2-3; D might be TRBD1 (6 bases). The V and J ends lost 5 bases and 1 base respectively, with 10 bases between them. The CDR3 is made up of 14 amino acids. Per the germline V gene, CDR1 is NSQYPW and CDR2 is LRSPGD (reference sequence). The CDR3 DNA, read in part, is TGCACCTGCAGTCGGGCAGGGGGTGCAGAA. It specifies CTCSRAGGAE. The complete CDR3 sequence is CTCSRAGGAETLYF. The variable domain in full, completed from reference TRBV1 and TRBJ2-3, reads VTLLEQNPRWRLVPRGQAVNLRCILKNSQYPWMSWYQQDLQKQLQWLFTLRSPGDKEVKSLPGADYLATRVTDTELRLQVANMSQGRTLYCTCSRAGGAETLYFGSGTRLTVL.

With regard to this clone: Gene names follow the mouse nomenclature. Read data end 4 residues before the CDR3 end; the end is taken from the germline J gene. The V call is TRBV13-2, the J call TRBJ2-5; D ambiguous. Germline CDR1 reads NNHNN; CDR2 reads SYGAGS (reference sequence). CDR3 length: 12 amino acids. The sequenced CDR3 bases are TGTGCCAGCGGTGATTTGGAAGAC. Its translation is CASGDLED. The entire CDR3 sequence reads CASGDLEDTQYF.

In the case of this clone: Genes and germline are mouse. The observed sequence ends 4 residues before the CDR3 terminus, with the missing tail filled in from the germline J gene. The rearrangement uses TRBV5 and TRBJ1-2; D might be TRBD1 (6 bases). Germline-derived CDR1 and CDR2 are LGHNA and YNLKQL (reference sequence). Trimming shortened V by 1 base and J by 0 bases, and 9 bases separated the two germline ends. The CDR3 is 15 amino acids. The DNA read from the CDR3 is TGTGCCAGCAGCCAAGGGGGGGCAACAAACTCC. It encodes CASSQGGATNS. The CDR3 in full is CASSQGGATNSDYTF.

This clone has only a few counts. Germline and genes: mouse. The read is 4 residues too short to cover the CDR3 end, so that end is filled in from the germline J gene. Other DNA sequences in the same sample also yield this CDR3. The chain is built from TRBV13-1 and TRBJ2-2; D unresolved. Germline values: CDR1 NSHNY, CDR2 SYGAGN. This CDR3 spans 14 amino acids. The ends were cut back, 1 base at V and 1 base at J, with 5 bases in the middle. The CDR3 bases that were read are TGTGCCAGCAGTGATAGACAAAACACCGGG. This translates into CASSDRQNTG. The whole CDR3 protein reads CASSDRQNTGQLYF.

Only a few counts were recorded for this clone. Gene names follow the mouse nomenclature. The sequenced fragment ends 4 residues before the CDR3 boundary, so the rest is inferred from the germline J gene. The V gene is TRBV19, the J gene TRBJ1-1; D perhaps matches TRBD1 (6 bases). The CDR3 is 14 amino acids. Trimming took 2 bases from V and 0 from J, leaving 8 bases between them. The germline gives CDR1 FNHDT, CDR2 SITEND (reference sequence). The DNA read from the CDR3 is TGTGCCAGCAGTATGGGACAAGCAAACACA. Protein product: CASSMGQANT. The whole CDR3 is CASSMGQANTEVFF.